This T cell receptor (beta chain) came from a study of T-cell reconstitution after alpha-beta-depleted transplantation in children. This clonotype was counted only a few times. Preparation of the TCRbeta library was carried out with unique molecular identifiers. TCRdb called the PCR reads again in MiXCR, with one record for every CDR3 protein. The profile shows around 71,000 distinct CDR3 sequences, more than 5.5% of them singletons. The germline CDR1 and CDR2 sequences are MGHRA and YSYEKL. The length of the CDR3 is 16 residues. V was clipped by 1 base and J by 0 bases; unmatched bases: 4. The clonotype comes from a human donor who donated a stem cell graft to a child with acute lymphoblastic leukemia. The chain is built from TRBV4-1 and TRBJ2-5, with 8 bases that match TRBD2. The sample consisted of PBMCs from the stem cell graft donor, taken from the stem cell graft. The CDR3 sequence: CASSQAASGYQETQYF. The CDR3 bases are TGCGCCAGCAGCCAAGCGGCTAGCGGGTACCAAGAGACCCAGTACTTC.